The 19 T cell receptor beta chains below were found in one sample sequenced in a study of blood T cell repertoires in COVID-19. The data were produced by immunoSEQ multiplex PCR, yet TCRdb's version contains in-frame clones alone and is incomplete. Altogether hundreds of thousands of clones are present, around four fifths being singletons, with the ten largest covering roughly 5%. The sequencing sample was made of peripheral blood. These receptors all stem from a man older than 75 with acute or convalescent COVID-19.

The chain couples TRBV18 to TRBJ1-2; D is ambiguous. CDR1 and CDR2 from the germline V gene are KGHSH and LQKENI. V lost 6 bases and J lost 6, with 14 bases in between. The CDR3 consists of 13 residues. Written as DNA, the CDR3 is TGTGCCAGCTCTCGCGTTACGGGTGATGGCTACACCTTC. The encoded protein is CASSRVTGDGYTF.

The gene calls are TRBV27 and TRBJ2-7, with a possible D match to TRBD2 (6 bases). This CDR3 has 14 amino acids. CDR1 MNHEY and CDR2 SMNVEV come from the germline V gene (reference sequence). V gave up 3 bases and J gave up 6 bases, with 15 bases separating them. CDR3 DNA sequence: TGTGCCAGCAGTTTTGGGACTTCCCCCGGCGAGCAGTACTTC. Translating gives CASSFGTSPGEQYF.

The V and J genes are TRBV3-1 (or the pseudogene TRBV3-2) and TRBJ2-3; a possible D gene is TRBD2 (6 bases). Trimming stripped 4 bases from V and 3 bases from J, with 17 bases between. The CDR3 is made up of 16 amino acids. The germline V gene encodes CDR1 LGHDT and CDR2 YNNKEL (reference sequence). CDR3 nucleotide sequence: TGTGCCAGCAGCCTTTTCGGGGCGGGAACAACAGATACGCAGTATTTT. This translates into CASSLFGAGTTDTQYF.

This clone has just one count. Other DNA sequences of this sample code for an identical CDR3. This chain connects TRBV3-1 (or the pseudogene TRBV3-2) to TRBJ2-7; 8 bases agree with TRBD1. The V segment lost 1 base and the J segment 2 bases; nucleotides outside the gene matches: 4. CDR1 is LGHDT and CDR2 is YNNKEL in the germline V gene (reference sequence). The CDR3 is 15 amino acids. CDR3 sequence (DNA): TGTGCCAGCAGCCAAGCGCGGACAGGGCCCTACGAGCAGTACTTC. Its translation: CASSQARTGPYEQYF.

This clone was seen only a few times. This chain joins TRBV5-1 and TRBJ2-1, with D perhaps matching TRBD1 (6 bases). Germline assignment: CDR1 SGHRS and CDR2 YFSETQ. This CDR3 spans 13 amino acids. V lost 4 bases to trimming and J lost 4 bases, with 9 bases between them. CDR3 protein: CASSPGQYNEQFF. The CDR3 coding sequence is TGCGCCAGCAGCCCTGGACAGTACAATGAGCAGTTCTTC. Full variable domain (rest looked up from reference TRBV5-1 and TRBJ2-1): KAGVTQTPRYLIKTRGQQVTLSCSPISGHRSVSWYQQTPGQGLQFLFEYFSETQRNKGNFPGRFSGRQFSNSRSEMNVSTLELGDSALYLCASSPGQYNEQFFGPGTRLTVL.

This sequence joins TRBV12-3 or TRBV12-4 and TRBJ1-2; D gene uncertain. This CDR3 has 13 residues. Trimming cost V 6 bases and J 5 bases, with 13 bases left between them. DNA of the CDR3: TGTGCCAGCAGCCGGGGAGTTGTTTATGGCTACACCTTC. It specifies CASSRGVVYGYTF.

The chain has TRBV3-1 (or the pseudogene TRBV3-2) and TRBJ2-3; D is perhaps TRBD2 (6 bases). The CDR3 has 15 residues. From germline, CDR1 is LGHDT and CDR2 YNNKEL (reference sequence). The germline V and J ends were trimmed by 2 bases and 5 bases, with 14 bases remaining between them. CDR3 in amino acids: CASSQRLGPGDTQYF. DNA for the CDR3: TGTGCCAGCAGCCAACGACTAGGACCGGGAGATACGCAGTATTTT.

The V gene is TRBV18, the J gene TRBJ1-4; perhaps TRBD1 as D (5 bases). Deletions cut 4 bases from V and 4 bases from J, with 16 bases between. The CDR3 covers 16 residues. CDR1 and CDR2 from the germline V gene are KGHSH and LQKENI. DNA for the CDR3: TGTGCCAGCTCACATGGGGACGGGGGAGGTAATGAAAAACTGTTTTTT. This translates into CASSHGDGGGNEKLFF. The variable domain in full, completed from reference TRBV18 and TRBJ1-4, reads NAGVMQNPRHLVRRRGQEARLRCSPMKGHSHVYWYRQLPEEGLKFMVYLQKENIIDESGMPKERFSAEFPKEGPSILRIQQVVRGDSAAYFCASSHGDGGGNEKLFFGSGTQLSVL.

The chain is built from TRBV18 and TRBJ1-5; D is unresolved. Germline loops: CDR1 KGHSH, CDR2 LQKENI. V was shortened by 2 bases and J by 6 bases, with 8 bases between the two germline ends. CDR3 length: 13 amino acids. The CDR3 protein is CASSPGLSQPQHF. The DNA for the CDR3 is TGTGCCAGCTCACCAGGGCTCAGTCAGCCCCAGCATTTT. The entire variable domain, with the rest obtained from reference TRBV18 and TRBJ1-5, is as follows: NAGVMQNPRHLVRRRGQEARLRCSPMKGHSHVYWYRQLPEEGLKFMVYLQKENIIDESGMPKERFSAEFPKEGPSILRIQQVVRGDSAAYFCASSPGLSQPQHFGDGTRLSIL.

The chain recombines TRBV2 with TRBJ2-2, with 14 nucleotides matching TRBD2. This CDR3 has 16 residues. V shed 4 bases and J 6 bases; nucleotides not matched to a gene: 4. The V gene's germline CDR1 is SNHLY and CDR2 FYNNEI. The DNA of the CDR3 is TGTGCCAGCAGTGCCGGGACTAGCGGGAGAGCCGGGGAGCTGTTTTTT. This encodes CASSAGTSGRAGELFF.

V usage is TRBV6-5 and J usage is TRBJ2-1; D may be TRBD1 (5 bases). This CDR3 has 11 amino acids. Germline CDR1 MNHEY, CDR2 SVGAGI. V lost 6 bases and J lost 8, with 8 bases in between. The CDR3 DNA reads as TGTGCCAGCAGGTCAGGGTATGAGCAGTTCTTC. Translated, it gives CASRSGYEQFF.

V gene TRBV10-1 combines with J gene TRBJ2-5, with a tentative D call TRBD1 (5 bases). Germline V lookup: CDR1 WNHNN, CDR2 SYGVQD (reference sequence). Trimming stripped 6 bases from V and 1 base from J, with 9 bases between. The CDR3 spans 13 residues. As DNA, the CDR3 is TGCGCCAGCAGCGAGACAGTCCAAGAGACCCAGTACTTC. It codes for CASSETVQETQYF.

The V call is TRBV5-5, the J call TRBJ2-5; 13 positions agree with TRBD2. The CDR3 has 16 amino acids. Germline V lookup: CDR1 SGHKS, CDR2 YYEKEE (reference sequence). The V segment lost 3 bases and the J segment 0 bases; nucleotides outside the gene matches: 2. For the CDR3, the DNA is TGTGCCAGCAGCTCGGGACTAGCGGGGAACCAAGAGACCCAGTACTTC. Translating it yields CASSSGLAGNQETQYF.

This clone has more than one count but fewer than ten. The chain is built from TRBV29-1 and TRBJ1-3, with 10 bases fitting TRBD1. The germline V gene has CDR1 SQVTM and CDR2 ANQGSEA. The CDR3 consists of 13 residues. Germline trimming cut 6 bases from V and 6 bases from J; bases unmatched to any gene: 5. The DNA of the CDR3 is TGCAGCGTATCCGGGACAGGGGTAAACACCATATATTTT. It codes for CSVSGTGVNTIYF.

The chain couples TRBV10-3 to TRBJ1-1, with D possibly matching TRBD1 (6 bases). This CDR3 has 14 amino acids. V dropped 7 bases and J dropped 4 bases, with 16 bases sitting between them. The germline CDR1 and CDR2 sequences are ENHRY and SYGVKD. Here the CDR3 reads CAINELQGATEAFF. CDR3 coding DNA: TGTGCCATCAACGAGCTACAGGGCGCCACTGAAGCTTTCTTT.

The chain links TRBV19 to TRBJ2-7, with TRBD2 matching 13 bases. Looked up from germline, CDR1 is LNHDA and CDR2 is SQIVND (reference sequence). Losses at the gene ends were 6 bases for V and 3 bases for J; bases not matched to a gene: 8. The CDR3 loop spans 16 amino acids. The CDR3 nucleotides are TGTGCCAGTAGCTGGGGACTAGCGGGACCAAACTACGAGCAGTACTTC. As protein: CASSWGLAGPNYEQYF. The full variable domain, in which reference TRBV19 and TRBJ2-7 provide the parts outside the CDR3, is DGGITQSPKYLFRKEGQNVTLSCEQNLNHDAMYWYRQDPGQGLRLIYYSQIVNDFQKGDIAEGYSVSREKKESFPLTVTSAQKNPTAFYLCASSWGLAGPNYEQYFGPGTRLTVT.

This clone was observed a handful of times. The rearrangement joins TRBV28 to TRBJ2-1; no clear D gene. V was trimmed by 3 bases and J by 9 bases, leaving 9 bases between them. Germline V gives CDR1 MDHEN, CDR2 SYDVKM. The CDR3 sequence is 12 residues long. The CDR3 nucleotides are TGTGCCAGCAGTTTCATCAGAGGTGAGCAGTTCTTC. Translated: CASSFIRGEQFF.

A single count supports this clone. The chain has TRBV5-1 and TRBJ2-2; no firm D call. V lost 0 bases to trimming and J lost 7 bases, with 7 bases between them. Germline V gives CDR1 SGHRS, CDR2 YFSETQ. CDR3 size: 13 residues. The CDR3, as DNA: TGCGCCAGCAGCTTGGAAGGAGTCGGGGAGCTGTTTTTT. This translates into CASSLEGVGELFF.

The J gene is TRBJ2-5, the V gene TRBV7-9; tentative D call: TRBD2 (5 bases). The V gene's germline CDR1 is SEHNR and CDR2 FQNEAQ (reference sequence). There are 13 residues in the CDR3. Trimming pared 3 bases from V and 10 bases from J, leaving 15 bases between. CDR3 DNA sequence: TGTGCCAGCAGCTTCTCCGAGGGTAATAGCCAGTACTTC. Its protein is CASSFSEGNSQYF.